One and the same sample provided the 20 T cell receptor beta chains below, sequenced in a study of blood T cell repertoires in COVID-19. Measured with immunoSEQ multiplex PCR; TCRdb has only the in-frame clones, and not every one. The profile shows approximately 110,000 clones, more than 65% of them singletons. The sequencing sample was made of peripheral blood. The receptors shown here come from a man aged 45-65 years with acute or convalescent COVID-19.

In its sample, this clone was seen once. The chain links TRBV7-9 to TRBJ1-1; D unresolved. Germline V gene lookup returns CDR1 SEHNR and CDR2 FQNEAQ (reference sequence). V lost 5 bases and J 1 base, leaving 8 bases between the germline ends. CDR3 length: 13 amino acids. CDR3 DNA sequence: TGTGCCAGCAGCCCCCGACAGAACACTGAAGCTTTCTTT. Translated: CASSPRQNTEAFF.

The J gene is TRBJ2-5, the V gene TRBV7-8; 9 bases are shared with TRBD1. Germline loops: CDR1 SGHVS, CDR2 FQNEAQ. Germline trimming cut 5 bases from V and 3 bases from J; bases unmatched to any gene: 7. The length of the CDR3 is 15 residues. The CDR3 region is CASSPSRDREETQYF. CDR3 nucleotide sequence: TGTGCCAGCAGCCCCTCCCGGGACAGGGAAGAGACCCAGTACTTC.

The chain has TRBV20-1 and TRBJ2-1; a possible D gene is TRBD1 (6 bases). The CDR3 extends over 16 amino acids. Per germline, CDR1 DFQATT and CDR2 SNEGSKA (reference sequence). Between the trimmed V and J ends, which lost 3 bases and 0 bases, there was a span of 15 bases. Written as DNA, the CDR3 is TGCAGTGCTAGTACTATGGACAGCTACTCCTACAATGAGCAGTTCTTC. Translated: CSASTMDSYSYNEQFF.

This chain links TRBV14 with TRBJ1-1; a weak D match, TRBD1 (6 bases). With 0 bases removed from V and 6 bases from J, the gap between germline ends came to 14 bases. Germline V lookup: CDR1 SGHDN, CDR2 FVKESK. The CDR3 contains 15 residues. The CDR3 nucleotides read TGTGCCAGCAGCCAAGAAGGGTACAGGGTACCTGAAGCTTTCTTT. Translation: CASSQEGYRVPEAFF. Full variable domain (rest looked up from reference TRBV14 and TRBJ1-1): EAGVTQFPSHSVIEKGQTVTLRCDPISGHDNLYWYRRVMGKEIKFLLHFVKESKQDESGMPNNRFLAERTGGTYSTLKVQPAELEDSGVYFCASSQEGYRVPEAFFGQGTRLTVV.

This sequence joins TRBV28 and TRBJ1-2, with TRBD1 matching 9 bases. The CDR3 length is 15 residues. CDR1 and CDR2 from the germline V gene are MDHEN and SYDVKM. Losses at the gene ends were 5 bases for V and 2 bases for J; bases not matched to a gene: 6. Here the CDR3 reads CASSEGTGWNYGYTF. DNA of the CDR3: TGTGCCAGCAGTGAAGGGACAGGGTGGAACTATGGCTACACCTTC.

CDR3 in amino acids: CASSLSSGDSGELFF. Here the CDR3 DNA reads TGTGCCAGCAGCTTATCTAGCGGGGACTCCGGGGAGCTGTTTTTT. The chain uses TRBV7-3 and TRBJ2-2, with 9 bases matching TRBD2. This CDR3 has 15 residues. The ends lost 2 bases at V and 6 bases at J; junction bases unmatched: 4. Looked up from germline, CDR1 is SGHTA and CDR2 is FQGTGA.

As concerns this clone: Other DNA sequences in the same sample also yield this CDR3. CDR3 loop: CASSRDRGNSPLHF. The CDR3 DNA sequence: TGTGCCAGCAGCCGAGACAGGGGTAATTCACCCCTCCACTTT. This chain connects TRBV6-5 to TRBJ1-6, with TRBD1 identical over 8 bases. Trimming removed 6 bases from V and 6 bases from J; junction bases left unmatched: 4. Germline CDR1 is MNHEY and CDR2 is SVGAGI. The CDR3 runs 14 residues.

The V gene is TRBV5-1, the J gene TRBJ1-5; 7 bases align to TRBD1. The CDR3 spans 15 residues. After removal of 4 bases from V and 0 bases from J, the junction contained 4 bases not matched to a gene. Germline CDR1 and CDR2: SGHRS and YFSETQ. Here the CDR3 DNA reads TGCGCCAGCAGCGTGACAGGGAATAGCAATCAGCCCCAGCATTTT. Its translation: CASSVTGNSNQPQHF.

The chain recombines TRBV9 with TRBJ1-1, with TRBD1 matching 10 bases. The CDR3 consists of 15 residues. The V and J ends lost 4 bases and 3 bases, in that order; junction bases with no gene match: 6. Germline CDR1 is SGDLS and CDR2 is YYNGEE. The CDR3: CASSKRQGADTEAFF. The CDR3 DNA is TGTGCCAGCAGCAAACGACAGGGGGCAGACACTGAAGCTTTCTTT.

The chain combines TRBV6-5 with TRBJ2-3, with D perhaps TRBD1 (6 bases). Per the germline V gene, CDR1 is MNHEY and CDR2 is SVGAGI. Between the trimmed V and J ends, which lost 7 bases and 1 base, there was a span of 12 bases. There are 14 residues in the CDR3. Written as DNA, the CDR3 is TGTGCCAGCACCTCTTGGACAGGCACAGATACGCAGTATTTT. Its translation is CASTSWTGTDTQYF.

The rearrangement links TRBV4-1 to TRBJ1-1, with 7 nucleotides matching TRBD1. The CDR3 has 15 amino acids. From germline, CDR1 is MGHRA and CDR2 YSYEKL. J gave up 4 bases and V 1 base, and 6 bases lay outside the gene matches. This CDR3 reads CASSQVAGGRTEAFF. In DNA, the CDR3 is TGCGCCAGCAGCCAAGTTGCAGGGGGGCGCACTGAAGCTTTCTTT.

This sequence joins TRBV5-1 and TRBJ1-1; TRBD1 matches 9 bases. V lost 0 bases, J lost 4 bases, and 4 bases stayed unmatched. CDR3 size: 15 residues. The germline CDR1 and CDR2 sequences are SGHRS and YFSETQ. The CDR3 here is CASSLVGQGGTEAFF. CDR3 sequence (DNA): TGCGCCAGCAGCTTGGTGGGACAGGGCGGCACTGAAGCTTTCTTT.

CDR3 in amino acids: CSVRGRNYGYTF. CDR3 coding DNA: TGCAGCGTTAGGGGCCGGAACTATGGCTACACCTTC. The V gene is TRBV29-1, the J gene TRBJ1-2; D possibly corresponds to TRBD1 (5 bases). This CDR3 is 12 amino acids long. Germline V lookup: CDR1 SQVTM, CDR2 ANQGSEA. The V end was cut by 5 bases, the J end by 2 bases, with 9 bases between. The full variable domain, with the rest looked up from reference TRBV29-1 and TRBJ1-2, is SAVISQKPSRDICQRGTSLTIQCQVDSQVTMMFWYRQQPGQSLTLIATANQGSEATYESGFVIDKFPISRPNLTFSTLTVSNMSPEDSSIYLCSVRGRNYGYTFGSGTRLTVV.

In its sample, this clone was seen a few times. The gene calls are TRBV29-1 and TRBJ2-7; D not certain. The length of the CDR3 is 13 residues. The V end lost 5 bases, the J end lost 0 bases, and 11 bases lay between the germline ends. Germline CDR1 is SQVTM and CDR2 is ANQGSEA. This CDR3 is CSVSSPSSYEQYF. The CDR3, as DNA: TGCAGCGTTAGTTCCCCTAGCTCCTACGAGCAGTACTTC.

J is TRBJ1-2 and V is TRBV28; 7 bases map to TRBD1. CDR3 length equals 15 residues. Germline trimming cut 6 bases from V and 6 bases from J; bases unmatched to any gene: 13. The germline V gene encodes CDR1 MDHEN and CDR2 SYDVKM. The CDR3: CASRPWITGADGYTF. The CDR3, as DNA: TGTGCCAGCAGGCCGTGGATTACAGGGGCGGATGGCTACACCTTC.

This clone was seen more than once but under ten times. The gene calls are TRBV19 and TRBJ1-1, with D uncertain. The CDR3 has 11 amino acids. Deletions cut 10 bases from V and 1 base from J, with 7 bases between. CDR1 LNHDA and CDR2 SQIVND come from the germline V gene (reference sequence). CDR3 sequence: CATTRNTEAFF. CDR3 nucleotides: TGTGCCACAACTCGGAACACTGAAGCTTTCTTT.

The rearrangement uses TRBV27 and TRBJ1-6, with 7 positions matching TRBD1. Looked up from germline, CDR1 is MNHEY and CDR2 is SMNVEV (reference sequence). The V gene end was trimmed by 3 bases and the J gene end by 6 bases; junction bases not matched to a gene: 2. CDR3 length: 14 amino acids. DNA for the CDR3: TGTGCCAGCAGTTTGGGACAGTCTAATTCACCCCTCCACTTT. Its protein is CASSLGQSNSPLHF.

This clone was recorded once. CDR3 DNA: TGTGCCAGCACCGAGAGGGATCAGCCCCAGCATTTT. It encodes CASTERDQPQHF. The chain links TRBV6-5 to TRBJ1-5; D is unclear. Germline V CDR1 and CDR2: MNHEY, SVGAGI. CDR3 length: 12 residues. Trimming took 7 bases from V and 5 from J, leaving 9 bases between them.

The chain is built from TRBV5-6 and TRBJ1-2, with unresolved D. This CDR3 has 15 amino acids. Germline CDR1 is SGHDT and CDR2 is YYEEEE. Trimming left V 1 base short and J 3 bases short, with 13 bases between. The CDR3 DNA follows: TGTGCCAGCAGCTTGACCGGGAGTTATTACTATGGCTACACCTTC. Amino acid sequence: CASSLTGSYYYGYTF.

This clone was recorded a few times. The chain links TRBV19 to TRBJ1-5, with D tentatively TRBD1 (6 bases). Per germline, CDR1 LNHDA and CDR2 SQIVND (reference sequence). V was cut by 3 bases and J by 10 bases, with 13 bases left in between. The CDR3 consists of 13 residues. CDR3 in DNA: TGTGCCAGTAGTATCAACAGGGTCCAACCCCAGCATTTT. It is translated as CASSINRVQPQHF.